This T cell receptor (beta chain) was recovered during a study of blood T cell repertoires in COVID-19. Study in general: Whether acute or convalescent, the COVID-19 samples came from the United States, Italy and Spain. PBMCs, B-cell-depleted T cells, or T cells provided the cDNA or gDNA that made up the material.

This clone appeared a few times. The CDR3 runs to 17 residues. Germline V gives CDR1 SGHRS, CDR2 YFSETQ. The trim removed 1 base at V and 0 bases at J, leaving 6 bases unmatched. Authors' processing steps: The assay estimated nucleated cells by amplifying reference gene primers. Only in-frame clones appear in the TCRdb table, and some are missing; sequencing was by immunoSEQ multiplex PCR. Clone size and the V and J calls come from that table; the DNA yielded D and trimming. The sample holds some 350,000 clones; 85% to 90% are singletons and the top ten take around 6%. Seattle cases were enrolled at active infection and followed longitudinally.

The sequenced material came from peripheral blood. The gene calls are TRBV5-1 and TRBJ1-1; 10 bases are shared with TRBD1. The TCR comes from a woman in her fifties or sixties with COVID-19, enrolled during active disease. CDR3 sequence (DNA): TGCGCCAGCAGCTTGACACCGGACAGGGGGATGAACACTGAAGCTTTCTTT. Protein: CASSLTPDRGMNTEAFF.